This T cell receptor (beta chain) was captured in a study of blood T cell repertoires in COVID-19. On the study more broadly: The United States, Italy and Spain supplied acute and convalescent COVID-19 samples.

V gave up 6 bases and J gave up 4 bases; unmatched junction bases: 8. The CDR3 has 14 amino acids. CDR1 is MNHEY and CDR2 is SVGAGI in the germline V gene. Here immunoSEQ multiplex PCR was the method, and the copy in TCRdb shows in-frame clones only, minus some. The sample contains approximately 200,000 clones, about 90% of which appear only once. The rearrangement uses TRBV6-5 and TRBJ1-1; the match to TRBD1 covers 7 bases. Input material: peripheral blood. The source of this sequence is a woman between 55 and 75 years old with acute or convalescent COVID-19. The DNA for the CDR3 is TGTGCCAGCAGGCCCGGGACAGTGATCACTGAAGCTTTCTTT. Translating it yields CASRPGTVITEAFF.